One and the same sample provided the 11 T cell receptor beta chains below, sequenced in a study of response to subunit inactivated influenza vaccine. TCRdb called the RT-PCR reads again in MiXCR, with one record for every CDR3 protein. The repertoire consists of more than 450,000 distinct CDR3 sequences, with about 10% occurring once and the leading ten covering about 10%. The source was PBMCs from blood, collected on the day of vaccination. The receptors derive from a man aged 50 to 59 who received an inactivated influenza vaccine.

Many counts were recorded for this clonotype. The chain recombines TRBV10-3 with TRBJ2-5; no definite D call. The germline CDR1 and CDR2 sequences are ENHRY and SYGVKD. The V end lost 1 base, the J end lost 1 base, and 1 base lay between the germline ends. The CDR3 extends over 12 amino acids. The CDR3 protein is CAISEFQETQYF. DNA for the CDR3: TGTGCCATCAGTGAGTTCCAAGAGACCCAGTACTTC.

This clonotype occurred many times. The chain recombines TRBV29-1 with TRBJ2-3, with D possibly being TRBD1 (5 bases). V was pared by 4 bases and J by 3 bases, with 14 bases between. The CDR3 is made up of 14 amino acids. Germline V gene sequence: CDR1 SQVTM, CDR2 ANQGSEA. DNA for the CDR3: TGCAGCGTTGCAGGTGGACAAACTACAGATACGCAGTATTTT. As protein: CSVAGGQTTDTQYF.

This sequence joins TRBV4-2 and TRBJ2-3; D assignment may be TRBD1 or TRBD2 (5 bases each). Germline V gene sequence: CDR1 LGHNA, CDR2 YNFKEQ. CDR3 length: 15 residues. V dropped 0 bases and J dropped 2 bases, with 9 bases sitting between them. Here the CDR3 reads CASSQEGDPTDTQYF. The CDR3 DNA reads TGTGCCAGCAGCCAAGAAGGGGACCCCACAGATACGCAGTATTTT.

The V gene is TRBV4-2, the J gene TRBJ2-3; D tentatively fits TRBD1 or TRBD2 (5 bases each). V lost 4 bases, J lost 0 bases, and 14 bases lay in between. The CDR3 loop spans 16 amino acids. Germline V gives CDR1 LGHNA, CDR2 YNFKEQ. This CDR3 reads CASSLRGDLSTDTQYF. The CDR3, as DNA: TGTGCCAGCAGCCTACGAGGGGATTTGAGCACAGATACGCAGTATTTT.

This clonotype was detected many times. V usage is TRBV18 and J usage is TRBJ2-7; maybe TRBD2 (5 bases). V was trimmed by 3 bases and J by 7 bases, leaving 13 bases between them. CDR1 is KGHSH, CDR2 LQKENI, per germline. The CDR3 extends over 13 amino acids. CDR3 region: CASSPSGVLEQYF. In DNA form, the CDR3 reads TGTGCCAGCTCACCTTCCGGGGTTCTGGAGCAGTACTTC.

This clonotype has a handful of counts. The chain employs TRBV2 and TRBJ2-7; D perhaps matches TRBD1 (5 bases). The CDR3 loop spans 14 amino acids. V gave up 3 bases and J gave up 1 base, with 10 bases separating them. Germline loops: CDR1 SNHLY, CDR2 FYNNEI. The CDR3 sequence is CASSDFRDSYEQYF. The CDR3, as DNA: TGTGCCAGCAGTGATTTCAGGGATTCCTACGAGCAGTACTTC. The full variable domain, with the rest looked up from reference TRBV2 and TRBJ2-7, is EPEVTQTPSHQVTQMGQEVILRCVPISNHLYFYWYRQILGQKVEFLVSFYNNEISEKSEIFDDQFSVERPDGSNFTLKIRSTKLEDSAMYFCASSDFRDSYEQYFGPGTRLTVT.

The chain combines TRBV7-9 with TRBJ2-7; D is uncertain. Per the germline V gene, CDR1 is SEHNR and CDR2 is FQNEAQ (reference sequence). The germline V and J ends were trimmed by 2 bases and 7 bases, with 18 bases remaining between them. The CDR3 extends over 15 amino acids. The CDR3 DNA follows: TGTGCCAGCAGCTTAACCCCGGCCACCCGGAATGAGCAGTACTTC. Translation gives CASSLTPATRNEQYF. The entire variable domain, with the rest obtained from reference TRBV7-9 and TRBJ2-7, is as follows: DTGVSQNPRHKITKRGQNVTFRCDPISEHNRLYWYRQTLGQGPEFLTYFQNEAQLEKSRLLSDRFSAERPKGSFSTLEIQRTEQGDSAMYLCASSLTPATRNEQYFGPGTRLTVT.

This clonotype has just a few counts. This rearrangement joins TRBV13 to TRBJ2-1, with D maybe TRBD2 (6 bases). There are 14 residues in the CDR3. Germline V gene lookup returns CDR1 PRHDT and CDR2 FYEKMQ (reference sequence). V was shortened by 5 bases and J by 3 bases, with 11 bases between the two germline ends. The CDR3 nucleotides are TGTGCCAGCAGCGGGAGGAATAACTACAATGAGCAGTTCTTC. Encoded protein: CASSGRNNYNEQFF.

This clonotype occurred a few times. The chain joins TRBV6-8 to TRBJ2-7; TRBD2 matches at 7 bases. The CDR3 has 16 residues. Germline CDR1 is MNHGY and CDR2 is SAAAGT. With V trimmed by 6 bases and J by 3 bases, 14 bases remained unmatched. The CDR3 DNA reads TGTGCCAGCAGCGACAGTGCCGGGTCGGGAGGCTACGAGCAGTACTTC. This translates into CASSDSAGSGGYEQYF.

In this sample, this clonotype turned up a few times. The chain carries TRBV9 and TRBJ2-1; D unresolved. The V end was cut by 0 bases, the J end by 7 bases, with 8 bases between. The CDR3 extends over 13 amino acids. CDR1 SGDLS and CDR2 YYNGEE come from the germline V gene. CDR3 protein: CASSVGAANEQFF. CDR3 nucleotide sequence: TGTGCCAGCAGCGTAGGGGCGGCAAATGAGCAGTTCTTC.

The rearrangement joins TRBV4-3 to TRBJ2-2, with D perhaps TRBD2 (6 bases). The CDR3 loop spans 17 amino acids. CDR1 and CDR2 from the germline V gene are LGHNA and YSLEER. The germline V and J ends were trimmed by 1 base and 1 base, with 13 bases remaining between them. CDR3 loop: CASSQVWQGLNTGELFF. The DNA for the CDR3 is TGCGCCAGCAGCCAAGTCTGGCAGGGACTGAACACCGGGGAGCTGTTTTTT.